This T cell receptor (beta chain) derives from a study of T cell responses to AZD1222 COVID-19 vaccine. Broader study findings: Without day 14 samples, only post-peak T cell repertoires were studied. The number of AZD1222 recipients seropositive at baseline was only six. Variant regions that are unmutated are reportedly the target of nearly half of spike-specific TCRs.

V shed 0 bases and J shed 6 bases, with 12 bases lying between them. This CDR3 region has 15 residues. Germline V gene lookup returns CDR1 LNHNV and CDR2 YYDKDF (reference sequence). Clones were sequenced by immunoSEQ multiplex PCR, and TCRdb holds only the in-frame ones, with some missing. The repertoire holds over 100,000 clones, with roughly nine tenths as singletons. About this clone: Antigen unknown.

The rearrangement links TRBV15 to TRBJ2-1; D uncertain. The sample here was peripheral blood, taken on day 0 of AZD1222 vaccination. The clonotype originates from an adult in good health. The CDR3 spells CATSRESPVTNEQFF. In DNA, the CDR3 is TGTGCCACCAGCAGAGAATCCCCCGTAACCAATGAGCAGTTCTTC.